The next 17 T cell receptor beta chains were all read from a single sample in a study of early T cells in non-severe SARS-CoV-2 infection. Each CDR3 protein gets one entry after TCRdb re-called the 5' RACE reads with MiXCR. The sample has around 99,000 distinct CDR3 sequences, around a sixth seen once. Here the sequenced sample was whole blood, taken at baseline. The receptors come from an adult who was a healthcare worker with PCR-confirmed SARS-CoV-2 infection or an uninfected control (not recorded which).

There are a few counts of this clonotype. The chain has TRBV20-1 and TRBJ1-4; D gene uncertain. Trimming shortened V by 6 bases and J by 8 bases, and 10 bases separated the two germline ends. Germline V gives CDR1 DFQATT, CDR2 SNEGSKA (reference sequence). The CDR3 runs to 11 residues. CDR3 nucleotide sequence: TGCAGTGCGAAGGTTTCCGAAAAACTGTTTTTT. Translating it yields CSAKVSEKLFF.

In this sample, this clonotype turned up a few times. CDR3 DNA: TGTGCCAGCAGCTCATCCGGCATCCCCCGCCGTAAGGGGAGGTCGGACACTGAAGCTTTCTTT. It specifies CASSSSGIPRRKGRSDTEAFF. This rearrangement joins TRBV7-9 to TRBJ1-1, with D perhaps matching TRBD1 (5 bases). The germline V gene encodes CDR1 SEHNR and CDR2 FQNEAQ (reference sequence). Trimming pared 4 bases from V and 3 bases from J, leaving 33 bases between. There are 21 residues in the CDR3.

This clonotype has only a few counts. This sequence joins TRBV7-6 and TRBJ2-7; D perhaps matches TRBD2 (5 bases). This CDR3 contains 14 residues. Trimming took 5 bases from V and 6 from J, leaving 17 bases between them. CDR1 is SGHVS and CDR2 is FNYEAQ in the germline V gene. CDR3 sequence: CASSHSLESGEQYF. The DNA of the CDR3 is TGTGCCAGCAGCCACAGTCTAGAGAGCGGCGAGCAGTACTTC.

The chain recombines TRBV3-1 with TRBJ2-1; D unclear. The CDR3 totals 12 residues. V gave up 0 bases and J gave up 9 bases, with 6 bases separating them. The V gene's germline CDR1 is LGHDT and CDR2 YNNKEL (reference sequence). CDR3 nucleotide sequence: TGTGCCAGCAGCCAAGATGTATCTGAGCAGTTCTTC. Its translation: CASSQDVSEQFF.

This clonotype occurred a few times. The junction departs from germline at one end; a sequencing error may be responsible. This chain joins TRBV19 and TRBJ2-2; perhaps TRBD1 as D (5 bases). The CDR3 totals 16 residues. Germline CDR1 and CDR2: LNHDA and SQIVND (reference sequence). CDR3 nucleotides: TGTGCCAGTAACCCCACACGGGCAGGGAACACCAGGGAGCTGTTTTTT. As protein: CASNPTRAGNTRELFF.

CDR3 in amino acids: CASRGTGNTEAFF. Here the CDR3 DNA reads TGTGCCAGCAGGGGGACGGGGAACACTGAAGCTTTCTTT. The V call is TRBV6-6, the J call TRBJ1-1; D might be TRBD1 (5 bases). CDR3 length: 13 residues. V was pared by 6 bases and J by 1 base, with 9 bases between. Per germline, CDR1 MNHNY and CDR2 SVGAGI (reference sequence).

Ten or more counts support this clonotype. The DNA of the CDR3 is TGTGCCAGCAGCTCTGATGGCGGGAAGCAGTTCTTC. Translating it yields CASSSDGGKQFF. This chain joins TRBV3-1 and TRBJ2-1, with D possibly matching TRBD2 (6 bases). Germline V gene lookup returns CDR1 LGHDT and CDR2 YNNKEL (reference sequence). V lost 5 bases and J 11 bases, leaving 13 bases between the germline ends. The length of the CDR3 is 12 residues.

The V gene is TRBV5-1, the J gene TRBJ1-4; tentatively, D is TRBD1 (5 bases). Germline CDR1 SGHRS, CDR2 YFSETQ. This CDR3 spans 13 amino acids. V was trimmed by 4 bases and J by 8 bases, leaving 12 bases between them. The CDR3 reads CASSASAGEKLFF. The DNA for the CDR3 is TGCGCCAGCAGCGCCTCAGCAGGGGAAAAACTGTTTTTT.

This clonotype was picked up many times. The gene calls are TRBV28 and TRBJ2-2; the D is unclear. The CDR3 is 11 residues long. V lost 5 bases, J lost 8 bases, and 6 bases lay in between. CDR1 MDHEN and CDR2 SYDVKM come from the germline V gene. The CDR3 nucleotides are TGTGCCAGCAGTACCATAGGGGAGCTGTTTTTT. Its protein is CASSTIGELFF.

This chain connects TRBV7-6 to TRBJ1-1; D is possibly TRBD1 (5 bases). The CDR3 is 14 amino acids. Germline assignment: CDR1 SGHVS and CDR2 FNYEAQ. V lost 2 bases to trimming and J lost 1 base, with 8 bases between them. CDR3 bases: TGTGCCAGCAGCTTACGGGGGTCGAACACTGAAGCTTTCTTT. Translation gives CASSLRGSNTEAFF.

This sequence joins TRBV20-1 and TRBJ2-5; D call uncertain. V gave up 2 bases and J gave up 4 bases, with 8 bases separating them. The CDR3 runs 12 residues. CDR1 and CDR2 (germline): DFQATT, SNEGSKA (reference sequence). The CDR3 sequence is CSARLDRETQYF. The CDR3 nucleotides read TGCAGTGCTAGACTAGATCGAGAGACCCAGTACTTC.

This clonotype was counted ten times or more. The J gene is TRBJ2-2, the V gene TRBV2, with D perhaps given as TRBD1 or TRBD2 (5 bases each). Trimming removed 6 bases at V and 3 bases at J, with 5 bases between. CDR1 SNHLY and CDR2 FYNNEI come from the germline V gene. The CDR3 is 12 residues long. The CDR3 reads CASRGDTGELFF. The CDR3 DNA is TGTGCCAGCAGGGGGGACACCGGGGAGCTGTTTTTT.

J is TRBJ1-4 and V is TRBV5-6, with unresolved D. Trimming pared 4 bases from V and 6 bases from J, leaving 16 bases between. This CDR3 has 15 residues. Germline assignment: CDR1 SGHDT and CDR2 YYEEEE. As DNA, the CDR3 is TGTGCCAGCAGCCCCCTCGGAGGGAACGATGAAAAACTGTTTTTT. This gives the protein CASSPLGGNDEKLFF.

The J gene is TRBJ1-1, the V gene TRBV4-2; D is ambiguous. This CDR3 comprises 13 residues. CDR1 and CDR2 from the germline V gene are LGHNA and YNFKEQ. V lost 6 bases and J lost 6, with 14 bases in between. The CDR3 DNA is TGTGCCAGCAGTCCGGGGAGATTATCTGAAGCTTTCTTT. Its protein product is CASSPGRLSEAFF.

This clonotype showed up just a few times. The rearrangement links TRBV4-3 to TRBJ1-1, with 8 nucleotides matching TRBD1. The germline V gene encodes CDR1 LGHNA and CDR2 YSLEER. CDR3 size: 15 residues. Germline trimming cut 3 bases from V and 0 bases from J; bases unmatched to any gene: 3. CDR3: CASSQGTGMNTEAFF. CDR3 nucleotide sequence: TGCGCCAGCAGCCAGGGGACAGGCATGAACACTGAAGCTTTCTTT.

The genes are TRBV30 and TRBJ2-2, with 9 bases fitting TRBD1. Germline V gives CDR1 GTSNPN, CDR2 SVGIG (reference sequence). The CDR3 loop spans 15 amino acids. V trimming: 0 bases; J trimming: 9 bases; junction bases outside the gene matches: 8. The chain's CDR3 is CAWSVRDREKRELFF. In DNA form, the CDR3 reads TGTGCCTGGAGTGTACGGGACAGGGAGAAGCGGGAGCTGTTTTTT.

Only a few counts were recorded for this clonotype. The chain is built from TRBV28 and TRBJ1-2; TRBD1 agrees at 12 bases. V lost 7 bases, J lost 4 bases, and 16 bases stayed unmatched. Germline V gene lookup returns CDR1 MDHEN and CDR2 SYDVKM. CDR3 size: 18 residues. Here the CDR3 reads CASNPKLGQGAAGYGYTF. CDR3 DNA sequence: TGTGCCAGCAACCCCAAGCTGGGACAGGGGGCGGCGGGCTATGGCTACACCTTC.